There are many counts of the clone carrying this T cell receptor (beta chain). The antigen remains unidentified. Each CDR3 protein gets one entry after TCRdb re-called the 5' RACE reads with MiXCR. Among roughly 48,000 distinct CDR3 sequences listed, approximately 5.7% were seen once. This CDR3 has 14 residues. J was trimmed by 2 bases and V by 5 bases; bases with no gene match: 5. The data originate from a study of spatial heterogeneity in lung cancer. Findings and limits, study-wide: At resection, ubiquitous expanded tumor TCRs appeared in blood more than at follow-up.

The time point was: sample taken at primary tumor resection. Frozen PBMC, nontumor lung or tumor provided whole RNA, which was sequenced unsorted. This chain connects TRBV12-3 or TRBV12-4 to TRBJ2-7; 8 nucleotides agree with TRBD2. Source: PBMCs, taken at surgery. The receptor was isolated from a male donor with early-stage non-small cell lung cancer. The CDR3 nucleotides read TGTGCCAGCAGTACTAGCGGAGGCCCCTACGAGCAGTACTTC. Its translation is CASSTSGGPYEQYF.